A single T cell receptor beta chain is shown here with its context. The antigen remains unidentified. The sample originates from a study of early T cells in non-severe SARS-CoV-2 infection. Looking at the study overall: Bulk RNA from unsorted whole blood was sequenced; chains were unpaired.

Study-wide findings and caveats: Matching against VDJdb likely underestimated virus-specific expansions, favoring anti-spike CD8.

Researchers tagged individual cDNA molecules with unique molecular identifiers. TCRdb independently ran MiXCR on the 5' RACE reads; one entry per CDR3 protein. The sample includes about 59,000 distinct CDR3 sequences, over 10% of them seen just once. V lost 3 bases to trimming and J lost 2 bases, with 8 bases between them. This CDR3 has 13 amino acids. This TCR came from an adult who was a healthcare worker with PCR-confirmed SARS-CoV-2 infection or an uninfected control (not recorded which). This chain connects TRBV12-3 or TRBV12-4 to TRBJ2-7; possibly TRBD1 for D (5 bases). This specimen was whole blood, taken at baseline. This CDR3 reads CASSLVGAYEQYF. CDR3 coding DNA: TGTGCCAGCAGTTTGGTAGGGGCCTACGAGCAGTACTTC.